This record covers a single TCR beta chain. Antigen specificity is unknown. This specimen belongs to a study of breast tumors, draining lymph nodes, adjacent tissues. Study results and limitations: Compared with basal-like, luminal-like tumors shared significantly more repertoire with nontumor tissue. The lymph node origin of tumor T cells was framed as consistent with a hypothesis, not demonstrated.

The CDR3 runs to 13 residues. With 5 bases removed from V and 4 bases from J, the gap between germline ends came to 12 bases. Per the germline V gene, CDR1 is WSHSY and CDR2 is SAAADI. Breast cancer patients provided tissue from their axillary draining lymph nodes. TCRdb reprocessed the multiplex PCR reads with MiXCR, giving one entry per CDR3 protein. Altogether under 150,000 distinct CDR3 sequences are present, about 20% being singletons, with the ten largest covering about 2.2%. Sequenced sample: axillary lymph node tissue. J is TRBJ2-7 and V is TRBV10-2; tentative D call: TRBD1 (6 bases). This TCR was recovered from a female donor with breast cancer. Some clones in this sample may be carry-over from other donors' samples. The CDR3 reads CASSPGQMYEQYF. The CDR3 DNA is TGCGCCAGCAGTCCGGGACAAATGTACGAGCAGTACTTC.